This TCR beta chain was identified during a study of CD8 T cells in Susac syndrome. Random-hexamer reverse transcription was applied to about 0.45 to 1 ug RNA. With immunoSEQ multiplex PCR, TCR beta CDR3 was amplified across 54 Vbeta and 13 Jbeta. Using its own MiXCR run on the immunoSEQ multiplex PCR reads, TCRdb lists one record per CDR3 protein. The repertoire holds about 400,000 distinct CDR3 sequences, around 85% seen once, with approximately 0.11% in the top ten. Relapsing-remitting disease, either stable or active, was present in the treatment-naive patients who were the multiple sclerosis controls. TEMRA cells were FACS-enriched and CD8+ and CD4+ T cells negatively isolated. Regarding the study as a whole: The study conceded that relatively few individuals underwent its TCR sequencing and HLA analysis.

To note about this clonotype: What it recognizes is unknown.

The CDR3 is made up of 17 amino acids. Germline loops: CDR1 ENHRY, CDR2 SYGVKD. V was clipped by 0 bases and J by 4 bases, with 19 bases between them. The source is a human donor with multiple sclerosis. V gene TRBV10-3 combines with J gene TRBJ2-7; D may be TRBD1 (7 bases). Sequences were obtained from CD8+ T cells from PBMCs. CDR3 DNA: TGTGCCATCAGTGAGTCTGGATTAATGACAGGGAGGTACGAGCAGTACTTC. Translation: CAISESGLMTGRYEQYF.